The 12 T cell receptor beta chains presented below share a single source sample, sequenced in a study of lymphopenia after photon versus proton radiotherapy. The assay was immunoSEQ multiplex PCR, and TCRdb's table has in-frame clones only and misses some. The sample contains roughly 5,000 clones, about 87% of which appear only once. Specimen: peripheral blood, collected from a patient treated with photon-based radiotherapy. These receptors all come from an elderly man with cholangiocarcinoma.

V usage is TRBV9 and J usage is TRBJ1-3, with D unclear. V was shortened by 3 bases and J by 9 bases, with 19 bases between the two germline ends. The CDR3 consists of 15 residues. The germline V gene has CDR1 SGDLS and CDR2 YYNGEE. The CDR3, as DNA: TGTGCCAGCAGCGACGGACGGAGCCGAGCGGGCACCATATATTTT. This encodes CASSDGRSRAGTIYF.

CDR3 sequence: CASSLLSGFSNQPQHF. In DNA form, the CDR3 reads TGTGCCAGCAGTTTATTATCTGGTTTTAGCAATCAGCCCCAGCATTTT. The chain is built from TRBV28 and TRBJ1-5; unclear D gene. Germline V gene lookup returns CDR1 MDHEN and CDR2 SYDVKM. CDR3 length: 16 residues. V was clipped by 1 base and J by 0 bases, with 10 bases between them.

V is TRBV7-9 and J is TRBJ2-7; a possible D gene is TRBD1 (6 bases). CDR1 is SEHNR, CDR2 FQNEAQ, per germline (reference sequence). V gave up 5 bases and J gave up 4 bases, with 15 bases separating them. The CDR3 length is 14 residues. The DNA for the CDR3 is TGTGCCAGCAGCAACCTAAGGACAGCTTACGAGCAGTACTTC. Protein sequence: CASSNLRTAYEQYF.

This rearrangement joins TRBV19 to TRBJ2-7; 8 nucleotides line up with TRBD2. V was pared by 5 bases and J by 3 bases, with 9 bases of the junction left unmatched. This CDR3 is built from 15 residues. From germline, CDR1 is LNHDA and CDR2 SQIVND (reference sequence). This CDR3 reads CASSPQGGGLYEQYF. The DNA for the CDR3 is TGTGCCAGTAGTCCCCAGGGCGGGGGGCTCTACGAGCAGTACTTC.

The chain joins TRBV19 to TRBJ2-3; 10 bases line up with TRBD2. Germline V gives CDR1 LNHDA, CDR2 SQIVND (reference sequence). The CDR3 loop spans 16 amino acids. V dropped 7 bases and J dropped 2; count of bases not matched to a gene: 9. DNA of the CDR3: TGTGCCAGTACCCCCAGGAGCGGGGGGGACACAGATACGCAGTATTTT. Protein sequence: CASTPRSGGDTDTQYF.

This chain joins TRBV5-1 and TRBJ1-4, with TRBD1 as a possible D gene (5 bases). Deletions cut 4 bases from V and 7 bases from J, with 11 bases between. Germline V lookup: CDR1 SGHRS, CDR2 YFSETQ. The CDR3 covers 13 residues. CDR3 DNA: TGCGCCAGCAGCGTACAGGAGGGTGAAAAACTGTTTTTT. Its translation is CASSVQEGEKLFF.

The gene calls are TRBV29-1 and TRBJ2-1; D might be TRBD1 or TRBD2, each matching 5 bases. Deletions cut 7 bases from V and 4 bases from J, with 8 bases between. Per the germline V gene, CDR1 is SQVTM and CDR2 is ANQGSEA. The CDR3 runs 11 residues. The CDR3 reads CSGDLYNEQFF. In DNA, the CDR3 is TGCAGCGGGGACCTGTACAATGAGCAGTTCTTC.

The V and J genes are TRBV11-2 and TRBJ1-2; TRBD1 is a possible D gene (5 bases). This CDR3 contains 15 residues. The germline gives CDR1 SGHAT, CDR2 FQNNGV. The V end lost 1 base, the J end lost 2 bases, and 11 bases lay between the germline ends. The CDR3 sequence is CASSLVQGWNYGYTF. In DNA, the CDR3 is TGTGCCAGCAGCTTAGTCCAGGGATGGAACTATGGCTACACCTTC.

The chain joins TRBV29-1 to TRBJ1-5; 7 bases match TRBD1. The CDR3 spans 13 residues. The trim removed 6 bases at V and 2 bases at J, leaving 4 bases unmatched. Germline assignment: CDR1 SQVTM and CDR2 ANQGSEA. The CDR3 nucleotides read TGCAGCGTAATAGGACAGGGCAATCAGCCCCAGCATTTT. It is translated as CSVIGQGNQPQHF. Supplemented by reference TRBV29-1 and TRBJ1-5, the full variable domain reads SAVISQKPSRDICQRGTSLTIQCQVDSQVTMMFWYRQQPGQSLTLIATANQGSEATYESGFVIDKFPISRPNLTFSTLTVSNMSPEDSSIYLCSVIGQGNQPQHFGDGTRLSIL.

The chain is built from TRBV29-1 and TRBJ2-7; the D gene could be TRBD1 or TRBD2 (5 bases each). This CDR3 has 13 amino acids. Deletions cut 3 bases from V and 5 bases from J, with 14 bases between. The germline CDR1 and CDR2 sequences are SQVTM and ANQGSEA. The CDR3 here is CSVEAREFHEQYF. CDR3 bases: TGCAGCGTTGAGGCCAGGGAGTTCCACGAGCAGTACTTC.

The chain combines TRBV5-1 with TRBJ2-5; D might be TRBD1 (6 bases). The DNA end favors TRBJ2-7, so the J call may be wrong. Per germline, CDR1 SGHRS and CDR2 YFSETQ. CDR3 size: 14 residues. The CDR3 DNA sequence: TGCGCCAGCAGCTTAAGAGGGGGCTCCTACGAGCAGTACTTC. Amino acid sequence: CASSLRGGSYEQYF.

The table lists this clone with a count of one. The chain recombines TRBV19 with TRBJ2-2; 13 positions agree with TRBD2. The CDR3 spans 20 residues. The germline V gene encodes CDR1 LNHDA and CDR2 SQIVND (reference sequence). V shed 4 bases and J 1 base; nucleotides not matched to a gene: 12. CDR3 DNA sequence: TGTGCCAGTAGTACATACCTCGGACTAGCGGGGGCCCGGAACACCGGGGAGCTGTTTTTT. Its protein is CASSTYLGLAGARNTGELFF.